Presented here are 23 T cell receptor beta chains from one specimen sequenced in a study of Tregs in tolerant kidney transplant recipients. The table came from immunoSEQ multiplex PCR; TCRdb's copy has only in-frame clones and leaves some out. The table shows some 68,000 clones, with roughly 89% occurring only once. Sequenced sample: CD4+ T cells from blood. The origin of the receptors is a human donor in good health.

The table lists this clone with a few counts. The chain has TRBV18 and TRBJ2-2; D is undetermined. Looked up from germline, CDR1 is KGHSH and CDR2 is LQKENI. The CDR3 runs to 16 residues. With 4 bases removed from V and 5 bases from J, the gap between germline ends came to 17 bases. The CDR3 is CASSLLQSVETGELFF. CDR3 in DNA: TGTGCCAGCTCACTCCTCCAGAGCGTGGAAACCGGGGAGCTGTTTTTT.

This CDR3 is CASRGKVLSSGANVLTF. The CDR3 coding sequence is TGTGCCAGCAGGGGGAAGGTACTAAGCTCTGGGGCCAACGTCCTGACTTTC. The rearrangement joins TRBV2 to TRBJ2-6; D not resolved. This CDR3 is 17 amino acids long. V was cut by 6 bases and J by 0 bases, with 15 bases left in between. CDR1 is SNHLY, CDR2 FYNNEI, per germline.

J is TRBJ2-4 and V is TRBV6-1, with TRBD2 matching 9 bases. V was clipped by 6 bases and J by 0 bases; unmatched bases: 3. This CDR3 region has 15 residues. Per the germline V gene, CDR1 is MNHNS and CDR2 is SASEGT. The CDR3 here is CASSGTSIAKNIQYF. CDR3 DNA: TGTGCCAGCAGCGGGACTAGCATAGCCAAAAACATTCAGTACTTC.

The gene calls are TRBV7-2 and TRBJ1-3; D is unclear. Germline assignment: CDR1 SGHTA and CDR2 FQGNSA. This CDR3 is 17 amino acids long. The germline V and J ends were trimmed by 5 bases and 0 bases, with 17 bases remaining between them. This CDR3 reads CASSPDGWQSSGNTIYF. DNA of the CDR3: TGTGCCAGCAGCCCCGATGGTTGGCAGTCCTCTGGAAACACCATATATTTT. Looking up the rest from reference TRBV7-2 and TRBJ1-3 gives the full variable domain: GAGVSQSPSNKVTEKGKDVELRCDPISGHTALYWYRQSLGQGLEFLIYFQGNSAPDKSGLPSDRFSAERTGGSVSTLTIQRTQQEDSAVYLCASSPDGWQSSGNTIYFGEGSWLTVV.

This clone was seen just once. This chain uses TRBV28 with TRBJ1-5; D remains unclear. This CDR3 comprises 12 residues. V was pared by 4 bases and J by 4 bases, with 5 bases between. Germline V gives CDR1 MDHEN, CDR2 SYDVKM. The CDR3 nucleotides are TGTGCCAGCAGTTGGGGAAATCAGCCCCAGCATTTT. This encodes CASSWGNQPQHF. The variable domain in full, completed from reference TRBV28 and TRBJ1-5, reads DVKVTQSSRYLVKRTGEKVFLECVQDMDHENMFWYRQDPGLGLRLIYFSYDVKMKEKGDIPEGYSVSREKKERFSLILESASTNQTSMYLCASSWGNQPQHFGDGTRLSIL.

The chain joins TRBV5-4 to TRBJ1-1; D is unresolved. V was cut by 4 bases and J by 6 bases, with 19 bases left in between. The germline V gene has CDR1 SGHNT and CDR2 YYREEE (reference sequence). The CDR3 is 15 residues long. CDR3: CASSTGLAERAEAFF. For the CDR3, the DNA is TGTGCCAGCAGCACCGGGCTGGCCGAAAGGGCTGAAGCTTTCTTT. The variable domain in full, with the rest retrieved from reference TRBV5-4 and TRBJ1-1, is ETGVTQSPTHLIKTRGQQVTLRCSSQSGHNTVSWYQQALGQGPQFIFQYYREEENGRGNFPPRFSGLQFPNYSSELNVNALELDDSALYLCASSTGLAERAEAFFGQGTRLTVV.

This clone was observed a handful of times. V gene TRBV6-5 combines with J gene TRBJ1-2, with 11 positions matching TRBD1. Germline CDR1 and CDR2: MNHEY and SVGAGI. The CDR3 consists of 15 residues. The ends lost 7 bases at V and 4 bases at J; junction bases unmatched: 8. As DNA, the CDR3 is TGTGCCAGCACTCGGACAGGGGGCGCTTTCTATGGCTACACCTTC. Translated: CASTRTGGAFYGYTF.

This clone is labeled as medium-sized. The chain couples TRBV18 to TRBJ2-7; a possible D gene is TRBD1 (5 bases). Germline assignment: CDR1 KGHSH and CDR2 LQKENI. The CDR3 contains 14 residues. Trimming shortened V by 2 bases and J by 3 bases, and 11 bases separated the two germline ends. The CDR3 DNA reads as TGTGCCAGCTCACCAAGTCAGGGCCACTACGAGCAGTACTTC. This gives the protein CASSPSQGHYEQYF.

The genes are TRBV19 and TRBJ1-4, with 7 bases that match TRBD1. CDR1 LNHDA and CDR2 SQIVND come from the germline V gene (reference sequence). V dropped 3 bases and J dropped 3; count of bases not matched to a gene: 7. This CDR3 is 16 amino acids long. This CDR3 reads CASSIRAGQPNEKLFF. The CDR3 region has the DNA TGTGCCAGTAGTATTAGGGCGGGACAGCCTAATGAAAAACTGTTTTTT.

CDR3 sequence reads: CASNRGTYGYTF. CDR3 coding DNA: TGTGCCAGCAATAGGGGGACCTATGGCTACACCTTC. The chain links TRBV6-1 to TRBJ1-2; maybe TRBD1 (6 bases). The CDR3 length is 12 residues. V lost 7 bases, J lost 4 bases, and 10 bases lay in between. In germline, CDR1 is MNHNS, CDR2 SASEGT.

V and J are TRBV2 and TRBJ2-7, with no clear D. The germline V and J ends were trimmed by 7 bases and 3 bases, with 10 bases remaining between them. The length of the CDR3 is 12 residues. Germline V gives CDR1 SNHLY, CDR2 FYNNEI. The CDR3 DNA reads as TGTGCCAGCACGGTGGGGATCTACGAGCAGTACTTC. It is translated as CASTVGIYEQYF.

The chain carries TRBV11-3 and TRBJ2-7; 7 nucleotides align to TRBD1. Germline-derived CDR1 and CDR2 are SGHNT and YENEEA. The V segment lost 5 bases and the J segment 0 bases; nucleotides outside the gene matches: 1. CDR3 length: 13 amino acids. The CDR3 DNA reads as TGTGCCAGCAGCCGGGACAGCTCCTACGAGCAGTACTTC. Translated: CASSRDSSYEQYF.

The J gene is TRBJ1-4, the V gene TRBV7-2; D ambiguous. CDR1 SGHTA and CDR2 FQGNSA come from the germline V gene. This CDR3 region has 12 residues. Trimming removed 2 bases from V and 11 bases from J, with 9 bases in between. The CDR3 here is CASSLKDAKLFF. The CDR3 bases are TGTGCCAGCAGCTTAAAGGACGCGAAACTGTTTTTT.

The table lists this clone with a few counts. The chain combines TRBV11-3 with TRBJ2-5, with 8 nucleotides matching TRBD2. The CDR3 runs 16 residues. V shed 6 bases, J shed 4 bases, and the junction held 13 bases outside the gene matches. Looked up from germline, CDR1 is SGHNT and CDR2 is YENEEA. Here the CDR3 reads CASRDPGLGGPETQYF. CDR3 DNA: TGTGCCAGCAGAGACCCGGGACTAGGGGGACCAGAGACCCAGTACTTC.

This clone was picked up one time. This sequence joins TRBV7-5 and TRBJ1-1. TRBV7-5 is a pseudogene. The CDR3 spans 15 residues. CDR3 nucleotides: TGTGCCAGAAGCTTAGTTGGTGTCATGAACACTGAAGCTTTCTTT. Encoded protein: CARSLVGVMNTEAFF.

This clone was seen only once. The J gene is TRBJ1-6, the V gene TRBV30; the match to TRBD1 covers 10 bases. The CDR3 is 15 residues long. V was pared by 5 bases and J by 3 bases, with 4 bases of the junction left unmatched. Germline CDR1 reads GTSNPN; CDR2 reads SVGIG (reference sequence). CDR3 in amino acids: CAWLGDRGYNSPLHF. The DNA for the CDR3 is TGTGCCTGGTTGGGGGACAGGGGCTATAATTCACCCCTCCACTTT. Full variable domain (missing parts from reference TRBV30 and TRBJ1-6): SQTIHQWPATLVQPVGSPLSLECTVEGTSNPNLYWYRQAAGRGLQLLFYSVGIGQISSEVPQNLSASRPQDRQFILSSKKLLLSDSGFYLCAWLGDRGYNSPLHFGNGTRLTVT.

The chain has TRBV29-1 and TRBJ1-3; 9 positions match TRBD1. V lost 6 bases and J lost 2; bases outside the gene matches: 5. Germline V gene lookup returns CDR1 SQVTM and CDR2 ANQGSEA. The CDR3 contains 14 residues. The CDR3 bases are TGCAGCGTAGGGACAGGGTCACCTGGAAACACCATATATTTT. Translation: CSVGTGSPGNTIYF.

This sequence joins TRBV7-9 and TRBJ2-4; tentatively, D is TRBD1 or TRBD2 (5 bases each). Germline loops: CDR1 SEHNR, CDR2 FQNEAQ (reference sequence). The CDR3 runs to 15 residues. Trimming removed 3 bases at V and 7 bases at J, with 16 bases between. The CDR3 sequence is CASSLQGGGWNIQYF. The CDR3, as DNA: TGTGCCAGCAGCTTGCAGGGCGGCGGGTGGAACATTCAGTACTTC.

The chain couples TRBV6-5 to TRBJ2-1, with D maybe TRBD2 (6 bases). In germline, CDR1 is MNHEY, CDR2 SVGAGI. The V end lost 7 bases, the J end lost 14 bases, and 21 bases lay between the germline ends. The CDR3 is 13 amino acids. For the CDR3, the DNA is TGTGCCAGCATCGGGGGAGGACCAATGATGGAGTTCTTC. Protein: CASIGGGPMMEFF.

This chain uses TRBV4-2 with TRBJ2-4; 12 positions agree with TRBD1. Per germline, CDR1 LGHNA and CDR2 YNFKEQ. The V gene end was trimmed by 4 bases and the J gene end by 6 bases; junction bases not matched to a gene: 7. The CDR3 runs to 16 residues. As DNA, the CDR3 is TGTGCCAGCAGCCCACCGGGACAGGGGGCAGGAAACATTCAGTACTTC. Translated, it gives CASSPPGQGAGNIQYF.

For the CDR3, the DNA is TGTGCCAGCAGCTTGGAGGCTCCGACCTCATCCGATACGCAGTATTTT. Its protein is CASSLEAPTSSDTQYF. The V gene is TRBV5-4, the J gene TRBJ2-3; D unclear. V lost 0 bases, J lost 6 bases, and 17 bases lay in between. Germline-derived CDR1 and CDR2 are SGHNT and YYREEE (reference sequence). This CDR3 comprises 16 residues.

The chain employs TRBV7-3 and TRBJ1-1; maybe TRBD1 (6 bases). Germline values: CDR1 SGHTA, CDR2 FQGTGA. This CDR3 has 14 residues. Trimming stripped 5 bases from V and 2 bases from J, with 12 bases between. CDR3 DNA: TGTGCCAGCAGCCCCCAGGGGAGTAACACTGAAGCTTTCTTT. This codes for CASSPQGSNTEAFF.

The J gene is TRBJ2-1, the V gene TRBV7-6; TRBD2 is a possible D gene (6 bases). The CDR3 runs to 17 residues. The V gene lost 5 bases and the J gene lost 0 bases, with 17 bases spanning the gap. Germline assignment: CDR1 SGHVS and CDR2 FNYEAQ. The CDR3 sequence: CASSPYSGGSSYNEQFF. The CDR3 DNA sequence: TGTGCCAGCAGCCCATATAGCGGAGGGAGCTCCTACAATGAGCAGTTCTTC. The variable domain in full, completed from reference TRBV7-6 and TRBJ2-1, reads GAGVSQSPRYKVTKRGQDVALRCDPISGHVSLYWYRQALGQGPEFLTYFNYEAQQDKSGLPNDRFSAERPEGSISTLTIQRTEQRDSAMYRCASSPYSGGSSYNEQFFGPGTRLTVL.